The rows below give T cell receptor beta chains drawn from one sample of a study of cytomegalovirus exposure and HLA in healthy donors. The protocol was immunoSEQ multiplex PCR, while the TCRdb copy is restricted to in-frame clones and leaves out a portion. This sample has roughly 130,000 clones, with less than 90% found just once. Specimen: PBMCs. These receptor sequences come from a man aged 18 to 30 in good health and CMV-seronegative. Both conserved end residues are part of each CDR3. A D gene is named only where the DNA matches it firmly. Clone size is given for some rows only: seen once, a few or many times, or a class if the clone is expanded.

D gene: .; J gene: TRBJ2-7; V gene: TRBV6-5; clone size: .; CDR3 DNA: TGTGCCAGCAGTTACTCCCAGGAAGCCGAGCAGTACTTC; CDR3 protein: CASSYSQEAEQYF
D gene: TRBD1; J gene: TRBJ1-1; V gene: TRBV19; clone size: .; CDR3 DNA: TGTGCCAGTAGTATTCGAGACAGGGATATGAACACTGAAGCTTTCTTT; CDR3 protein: CASSIRDRDMNTEAFF
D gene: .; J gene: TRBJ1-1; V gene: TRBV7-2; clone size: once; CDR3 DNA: TGTGCCAGCAGCTACAATACCGTTTTCTTT; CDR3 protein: CASSYNTVFF
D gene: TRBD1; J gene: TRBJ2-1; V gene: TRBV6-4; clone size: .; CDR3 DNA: TGTGCCAGCAGTGTCGACAGGGGAAGTGAGCAGTTCTTC; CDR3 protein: CASSVDRGSEQFF
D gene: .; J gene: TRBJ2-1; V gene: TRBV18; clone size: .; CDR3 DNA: TGTGCCAGCTCACCAATCCAGGAGGGGGAGCAGTTCTTC; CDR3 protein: CASSPIQEGEQFF
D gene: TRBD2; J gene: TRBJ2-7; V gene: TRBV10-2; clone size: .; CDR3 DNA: TGCGCCAGCAGTGCGGCGGGAGGCAACTACGAGCAGTACTTC; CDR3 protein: CASSAAGGNYEQYF
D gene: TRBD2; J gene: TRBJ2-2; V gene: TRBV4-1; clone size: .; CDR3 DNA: TGCGCCAGCAGCCAGGCTAGCGGGAGCCCGAACACCGGGGAGCTGTTTTTT; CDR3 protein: CASSQASGSPNTGELFF
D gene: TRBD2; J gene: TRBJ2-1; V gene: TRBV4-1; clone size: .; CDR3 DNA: TGCGCCAGCAGCCAAGAGGCTAGCGGGGTTCGGGCCTACAATGAGCAGTTCTTC; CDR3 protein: CASSQEASGVRAYNEQFF
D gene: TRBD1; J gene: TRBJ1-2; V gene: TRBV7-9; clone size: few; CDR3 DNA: TGTGCCAGCAGCAAAACAGGGGGATGGGATAACTATGGCTACACCTTC; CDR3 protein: CASSKTGGWDNYGYTF
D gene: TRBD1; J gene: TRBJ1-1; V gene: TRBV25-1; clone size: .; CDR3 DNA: TGTGCCAGCAGCCTTCCGGGACAGGGGCCCCTAGGAGCTTTCTTT; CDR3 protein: CASSLPGQGPLGAFF
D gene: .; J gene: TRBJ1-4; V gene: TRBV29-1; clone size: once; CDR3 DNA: TGCAGCGTCTCAGGGCCCCCCGAAAAACTGTTTTTT; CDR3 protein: CSVSGPPEKLFF
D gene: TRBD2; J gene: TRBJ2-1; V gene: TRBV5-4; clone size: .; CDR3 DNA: TGTGCCAGCAGCCCGACCCACGGCGGGGGTGAGCAGTTCTTC; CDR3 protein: CASSPTHGGGEQFF
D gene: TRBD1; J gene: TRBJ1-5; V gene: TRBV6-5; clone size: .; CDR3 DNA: TGTGCCAGCCGGACAGGTAGTAATCAGCCCCAGCATTTT; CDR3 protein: CASRTGSNQPQHF
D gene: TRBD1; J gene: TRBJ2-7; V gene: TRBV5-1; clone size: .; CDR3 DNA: TGCGCCAGCAGCTTTACAGGGGGTCCCCCCGCCGTCTACGAGCAGTACTTC; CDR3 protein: CASSFTGGPPAVYEQYF
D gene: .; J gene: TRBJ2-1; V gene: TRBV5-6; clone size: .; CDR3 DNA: TGTGCCAGCGCCCCGGGGAGCTCCTACAATGAGCAGTTCTTC; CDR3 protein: CASAPGSSYNEQFF
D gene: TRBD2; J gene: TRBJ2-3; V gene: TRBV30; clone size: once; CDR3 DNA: TGTGCCTGCCTTAGCGGGAGTGGTACAGATACGCAGTATTTT; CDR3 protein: CACLSGSGTDTQYF
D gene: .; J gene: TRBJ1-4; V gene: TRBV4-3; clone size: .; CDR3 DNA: TGCGCCAGCAGCCTCATCCGGGGGGAAGGCGGAAAACTGTTTTTT; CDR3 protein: CASSLIRGEGGKLFF
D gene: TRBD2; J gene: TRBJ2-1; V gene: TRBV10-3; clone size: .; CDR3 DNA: TGTGCCATCAGTCCTTGGGGGGGTGAGCAGTTCTTC; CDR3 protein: CAISPWGGEQFF
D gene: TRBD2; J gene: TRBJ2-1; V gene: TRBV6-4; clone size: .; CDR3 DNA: TGTGCCAGCAGCATACTAGCGGGAGCATACAATGAGCAGTTCTTC; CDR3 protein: CASSILAGAYNEQFF
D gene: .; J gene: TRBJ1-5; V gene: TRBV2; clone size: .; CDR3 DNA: TGTGCCAGCAGGGACGGGACACTTAGCAATCAGCCCCAGCATTTT; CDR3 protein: CASRDGTLSNQPQHF
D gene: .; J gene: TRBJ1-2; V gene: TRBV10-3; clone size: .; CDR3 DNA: TGTGCCACCGTGACGACAGGAAACTATGGCTACACCTTC; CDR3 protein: CATVTTGNYGYTF
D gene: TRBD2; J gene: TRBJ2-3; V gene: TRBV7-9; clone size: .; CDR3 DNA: TGTGCCACCCAGCGGGGGGTGAGCACAGATACGCAGTATTTT; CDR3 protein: CATQRGVSTDTQYF
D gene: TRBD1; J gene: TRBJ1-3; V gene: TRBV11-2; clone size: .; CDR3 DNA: TGTGCCAGCAGCAGCACACAGGGGGCTGGGGGCACCATATATTTT; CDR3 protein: CASSSTQGAGGTIYF
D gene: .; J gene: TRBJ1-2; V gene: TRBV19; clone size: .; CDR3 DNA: TGTGCCAGTAGTCCTTCGAGAGGCTACACCTTC; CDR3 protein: CASSPSRGYTF
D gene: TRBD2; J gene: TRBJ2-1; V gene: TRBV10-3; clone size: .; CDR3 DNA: TGTGCCATCAGTGGAAATAGCGGGAGGGCCTCAGGAAATGAGCAGTTCTTC; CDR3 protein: CAISGNSGRASGNEQFF
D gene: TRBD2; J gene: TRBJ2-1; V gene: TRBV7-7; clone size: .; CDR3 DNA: TGTGCCAGCAGCTTAGGGCGGGAGGTTGGTGAGCAGTTCTTC; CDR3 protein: CASSLGREVGEQFF
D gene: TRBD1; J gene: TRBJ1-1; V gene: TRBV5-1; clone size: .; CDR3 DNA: TGCGCCAGCAGCTACGGACAGGGGGAATTTGGGCGCACTGAAGCTTTCTTT; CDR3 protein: CASSYGQGEFGRTEAFF
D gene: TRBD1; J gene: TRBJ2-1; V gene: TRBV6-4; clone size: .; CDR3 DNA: TGTGCCAGCAGTGTACGAGGGGGCAGCTCCTACAATGAGCAGTTCTTC; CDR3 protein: CASSVRGGSSYNEQFF
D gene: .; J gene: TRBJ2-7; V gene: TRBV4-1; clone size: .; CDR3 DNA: TGCGCCAGCAGCCAAGATAATCCAGGGGAGTCCTACGAGCAGTACTTC; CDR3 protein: CASSQDNPGESYEQYF
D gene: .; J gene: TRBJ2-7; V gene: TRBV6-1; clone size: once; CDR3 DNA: TGTGCCAGCAACCGGGTCGCATCGCCCTACGAGCAGTACTTC; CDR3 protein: CASNRVASPYEQYF
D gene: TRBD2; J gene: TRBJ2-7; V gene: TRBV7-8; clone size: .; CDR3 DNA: TGTGCCAGCAGCTCCTCGCTAGCGGGGCCCTACGAGCAGTACTTC; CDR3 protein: CASSSSLAGPYEQYF
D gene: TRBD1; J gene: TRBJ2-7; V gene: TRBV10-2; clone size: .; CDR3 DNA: TGCGCCAGCAGTCTCCGACAGGGCATGAGCTACGAGCAGTACTTC; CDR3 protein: CASSLRQGMSYEQYF
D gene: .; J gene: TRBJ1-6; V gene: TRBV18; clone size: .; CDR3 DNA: TGTGCCAGCTCACCACGGACAGCGACCGGGAATTCACCCCTCCACTTT; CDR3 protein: CASSPRTATGNSPLHF
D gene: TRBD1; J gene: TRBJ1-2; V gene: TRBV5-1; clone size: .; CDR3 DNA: TGCGCCAGCAGCGCGGGACAGGGCGATGGCTACACCTTC; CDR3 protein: CASSAGQGDGYTF
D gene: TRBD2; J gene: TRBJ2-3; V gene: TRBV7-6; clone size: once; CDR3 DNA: TGTGCCAGCAGCGCCGCGGGGGGGGGCACAGATACGCAGTATTTT; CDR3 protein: CASSAAGGGTDTQYF
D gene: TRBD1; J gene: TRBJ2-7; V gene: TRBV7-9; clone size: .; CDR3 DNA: TGTGCCAGCACCGATTCGGGACAGATCTACGAGCAGTACTTC; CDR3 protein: CASTDSGQIYEQYF
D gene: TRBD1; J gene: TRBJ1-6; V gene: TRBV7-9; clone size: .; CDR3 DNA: TGTGCCAGCAGCTTAGATCGACAGGGGGCAGGGAATTCACCCCTCCACTTT; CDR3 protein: CASSLDRQGAGNSPLHF
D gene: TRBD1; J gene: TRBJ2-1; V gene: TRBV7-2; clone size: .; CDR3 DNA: TGTGCCAGCAGCTCTCAGGGGGTCTCCTACAATGAGCAGTTCTTC; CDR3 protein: CASSSQGVSYNEQFF
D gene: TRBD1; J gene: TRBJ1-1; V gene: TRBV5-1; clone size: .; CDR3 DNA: TGCGCCAGCAGCCTGGACAGGGCACACACTGAAGCTTTCTTT; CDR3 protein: CASSLDRAHTEAFF
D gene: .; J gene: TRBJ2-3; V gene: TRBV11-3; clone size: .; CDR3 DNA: TGTGCCAGCAGCCATAGCACAGATACGCAGTATTTT; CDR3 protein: CASSHSTDTQYF
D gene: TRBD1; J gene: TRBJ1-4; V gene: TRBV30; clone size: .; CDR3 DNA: TGTGCCTGGAATACCGGGACAGGGAAGAGACTGTTTTTT; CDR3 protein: CAWNTGTGKRLFF
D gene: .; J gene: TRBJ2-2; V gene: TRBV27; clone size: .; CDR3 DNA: TGTGCCAGCAGTTTTCTAACCGGGGAGCTGTTTTTT; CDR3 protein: CASSFLTGELFF
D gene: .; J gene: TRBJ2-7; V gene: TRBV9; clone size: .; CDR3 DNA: TGTGCCAGCAGCGTAGGTGTGGCCATGTCGACCTACGAGCAGTACTTC; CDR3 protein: CASSVGVAMSTYEQYF
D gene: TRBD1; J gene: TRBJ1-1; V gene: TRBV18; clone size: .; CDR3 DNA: TGTGCCAGCTCACCTGGACAGGCACCGATGAACACTGAAGCTTTCTTT; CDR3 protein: CASSPGQAPMNTEAFF
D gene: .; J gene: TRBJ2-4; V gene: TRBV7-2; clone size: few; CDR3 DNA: TGTGCCAGCAGCCCTGGGCGGGGGCAAAACATTCAGTACTTC; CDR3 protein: CASSPGRGQNIQYF